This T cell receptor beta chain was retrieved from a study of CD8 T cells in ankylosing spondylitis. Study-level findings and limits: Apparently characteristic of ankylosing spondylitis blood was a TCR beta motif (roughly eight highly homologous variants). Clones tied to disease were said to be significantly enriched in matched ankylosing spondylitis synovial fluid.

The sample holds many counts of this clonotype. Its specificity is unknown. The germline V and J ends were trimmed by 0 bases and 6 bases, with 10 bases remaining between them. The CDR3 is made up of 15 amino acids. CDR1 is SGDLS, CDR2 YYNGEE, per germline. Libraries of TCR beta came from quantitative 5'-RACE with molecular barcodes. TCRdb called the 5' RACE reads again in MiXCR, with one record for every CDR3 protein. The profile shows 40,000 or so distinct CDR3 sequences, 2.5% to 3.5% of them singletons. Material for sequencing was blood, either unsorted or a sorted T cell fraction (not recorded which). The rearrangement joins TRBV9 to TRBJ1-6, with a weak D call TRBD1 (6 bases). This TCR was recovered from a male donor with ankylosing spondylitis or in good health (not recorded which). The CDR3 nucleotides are TGTGCCAGCAGCGTAGCTACAGGGAGTAATTCACCCCTCCACTTT. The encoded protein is CASSVATGSNSPLHF.